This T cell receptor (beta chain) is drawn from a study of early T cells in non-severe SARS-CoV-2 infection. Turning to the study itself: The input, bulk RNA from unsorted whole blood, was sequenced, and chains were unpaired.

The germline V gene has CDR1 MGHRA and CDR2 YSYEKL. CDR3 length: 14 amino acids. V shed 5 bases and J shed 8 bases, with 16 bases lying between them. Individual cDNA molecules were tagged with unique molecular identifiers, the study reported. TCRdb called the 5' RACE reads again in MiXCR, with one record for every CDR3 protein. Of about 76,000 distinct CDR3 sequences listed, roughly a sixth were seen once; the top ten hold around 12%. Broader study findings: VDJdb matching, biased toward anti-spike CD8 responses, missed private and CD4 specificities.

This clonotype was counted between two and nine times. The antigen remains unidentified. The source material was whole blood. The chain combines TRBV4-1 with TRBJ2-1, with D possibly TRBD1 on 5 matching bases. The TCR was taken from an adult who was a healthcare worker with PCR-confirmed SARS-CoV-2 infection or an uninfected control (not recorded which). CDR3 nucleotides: TGCGCCAGCAGCTCAGGGCCTAGAGGTGATGAGCAGTTCTTC. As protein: CASSSGPRGDEQFF.